This T cell receptor (beta chain) was sequenced during a study of somatic mutations in cytotoxic T cells in rheumatoid arthritis. Study details: Among the T-cell populations stained with V beta antibodies, some were separated by flow sorting at nearly 100% purity, including V beta1+ cells whose TCRB was sequenced. Study conclusions and caveats: Nobody had found out which antigens the expanded CD8+ clones targeted. CD8+ clonality increased with age in rheumatoid arthritis patients but not in healthy controls.

About this clone: Antigen specificity is unknown.

Clones were read by immunoSEQ multiplex PCR, and TCRdb kept only the in-frame ones, dropping some. This sample has some 30,000 clones, with around 84% found just once. The germline gives CDR1 SQVTM, CDR2 ANQGSEA. The V end lost 8 bases, the J end lost 3 bases, and 16 bases lay between the germline ends. The CDR3 has 13 residues. The TCR sequence derives from an adult with rheumatoid arthritis. The chain joins TRBV29-1 to TRBJ1-1, with D possibly matching TRBD1 (6 bases). The specimen sequenced was CD8+ T cells sorted from blood. Here the CDR3 reads CSSLGGADTEAFF. In DNA, the CDR3 is TGCAGCTCCCTGGGGGGGGCCGACACTGAAGCTTTCTTT.